Given below is one T cell receptor (beta chain) in context. The antigen is undetermined. This specimen belongs to a study of T-cell memory formation after mild COVID-19. V lost 1 base, J lost 5 bases, and 6 bases stayed unmatched. The CDR3 consists of 15 residues. Germline V gene lookup returns CDR1 SGHVS and CDR2 FNYEAQ. With constant-segment primers, 5'RACE yielded cDNA libraries of TCR alpha and TCR beta that carried sample barcodes and UMIs. TCRdb passed the 5' RACE reads through MiXCR, listing each CDR3 protein once. This sample has 500,000 to 600,000 distinct CDR3 sequences, with 15% to 20% found just once. Study conclusions and caveats: The study found contracting CD4+ clones mainly in CM and EM and contracting CD8+ clones in EMRA.

The source is an adult woman who had mild COVID-19 (a few samples of this study predate the infection). Cell type and time point are not known. The J gene is TRBJ1-2, the V gene TRBV7-6; TRBD1 matches 8 bases. Sequencing was performed on PBMCs or a T cell subset sorted from them (not recorded which). This chain's CDR3 is CASSLGTGLGYGYTF. CDR3 in DNA: TGTGCCAGCAGCTTAGGGACAGGGTTGGGTTATGGCTACACCTTC.